This TCR beta chain was recovered during a study of T-cell reconstitution after alpha-beta-depleted transplantation in children. Points from the study as a whole: After transplant, at about two months, alpha-beta T cells were reportedly derived from several hundred expanded graft clones. T-cell counts and diversity were attributed mostly to newly produced T cells one year after transplant. High day-60 TCRbeta diversity in some patients came from surviving recipient T cells and thymic progenitors.

The CDR3 sequence is 17 residues long. CDR1 and CDR2 from the germline V gene are SGHRS and YFSETQ. V was pared by 0 bases and J by 2 bases, with 11 bases of the junction left unmatched. The TCRbeta library incorporated unique molecular identifiers. TCRdb recomputed calls from the PCR reads with MiXCR, one row per CDR3 protein. Of around 600,000 distinct CDR3 sequences in the sample, more than 20% were seen once. This clonotype was seen a few times. Its antigen is not identified. The sample consisted of PBMCs, mostly from graft donor cells, taken 360 days after TCRalphabeta/CD19-depleted stem cell transplant. The chain joins TRBV5-1 to TRBJ2-7; 7 bases align to TRBD2. This TCR came from a boy under two years old who had a stem cell transplant for acute myeloid leukemia, so the T cells may come from the graft donor. In DNA form, the CDR3 reads TGCGCCAGCAGCTTGGGGGGACTACCGTCCTTCCCCTACGAGCAGTACGTC. Translation: CASSLGGLPSFPYEQYV.